Described below is a single TCR beta chain sequence and its context. These data come from a study of blood T cell repertoires in COVID-19. Study-wide background: Collection of acute and convalescent COVID-19 samples took place in the United States, Italy and Spain. The analysed material was cDNA or gDNA that came from T cells, B-cell-depleted T cells, or PBMCs.

In the source study's methods: Estimated nucleated cell counts came from reference gene primer amplification. This table comes from immunoSEQ multiplex PCR, and its TCRdb copy is limited to in-frame clones, with some not included. The DNA was the basis for D and trimming; V, J and clone size are from that table. This table has around 100,000 clones, 70% to 90% appearing once. CDR3 length: 12 residues. Germline V gene sequence: CDR1 MDHEN, CDR2 SYDVKM. V dropped 3 bases and J dropped 5 bases, with 7 bases sitting between them. The sequenced sample was peripheral blood. The chain recombines TRBV28 with TRBJ1-1; no definite D call. This receptor was taken from a human donor in a cohort sampled during active COVID-19. In nucleotides, the CDR3 is TGTGCCAGCAGTTTGCCCGGGACTGAAGCTTTCTTT. It translates to CASSLPGTEAFF.